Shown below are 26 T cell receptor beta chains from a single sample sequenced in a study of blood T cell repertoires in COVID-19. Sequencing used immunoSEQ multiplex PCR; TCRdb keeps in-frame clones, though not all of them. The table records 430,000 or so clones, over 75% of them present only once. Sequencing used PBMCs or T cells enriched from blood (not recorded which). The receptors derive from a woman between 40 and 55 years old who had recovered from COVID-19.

The CDR3 sequence: CASSFRTANSPLHF. CDR3 nucleotides: TGTGCCAGCAGCTTTAGGACAGCAAATTCACCCCTCCACTTT. This chain uses TRBV5-6 with TRBJ1-6; a possible D gene is TRBD1 (6 bases). This CDR3 is 14 amino acids long. V was cut by 2 bases and J by 7 bases, with 10 bases left in between. The germline gives CDR1 SGHDT, CDR2 YYEEEE.

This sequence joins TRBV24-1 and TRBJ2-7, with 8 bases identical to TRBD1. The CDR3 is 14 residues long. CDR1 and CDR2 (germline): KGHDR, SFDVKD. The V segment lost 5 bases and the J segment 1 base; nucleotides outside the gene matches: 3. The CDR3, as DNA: TGTGCCACCAGTGCCACAGGGGGTTCCTACGAGCAGTACTTC. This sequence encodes CATSATGGSYEQYF.

CDR3 DNA sequence: TGCGCCAGCAGCTGGGAGCGGGACGAGCAGTACTTC. It specifies CASSWERDEQYF. The rearrangement links TRBV5-1 to TRBJ2-7, with D perhaps matching TRBD2 (6 bases). The CDR3 has 12 residues. Germline V gene data show CDR1 as SGHRS and CDR2 as YFSETQ. Deletions cut 3 bases from V and 5 bases from J, with 9 bases between.

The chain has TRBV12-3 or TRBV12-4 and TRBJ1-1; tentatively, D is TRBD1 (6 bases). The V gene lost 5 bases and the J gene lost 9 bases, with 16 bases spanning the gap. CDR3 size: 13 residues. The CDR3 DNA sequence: TGTGCCAGCAGTCCTCACCAGGGGATACAAGCTTTCTTT. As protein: CASSPHQGIQAFF.

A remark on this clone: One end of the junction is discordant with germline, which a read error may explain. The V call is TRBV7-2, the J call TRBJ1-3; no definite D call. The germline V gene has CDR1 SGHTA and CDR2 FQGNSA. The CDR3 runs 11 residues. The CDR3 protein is CASSSRNTIYF. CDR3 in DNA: TGTGCCAGCAGCTCTAGAAACACCATATATTTT.

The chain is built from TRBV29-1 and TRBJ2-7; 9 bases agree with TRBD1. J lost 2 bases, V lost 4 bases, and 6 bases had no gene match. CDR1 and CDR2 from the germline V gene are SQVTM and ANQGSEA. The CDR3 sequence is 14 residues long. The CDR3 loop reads CSVAPGQGTYEQYF. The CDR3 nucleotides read TGCAGCGTTGCGCCCGGACAGGGGACCTACGAGCAGTACTTC.

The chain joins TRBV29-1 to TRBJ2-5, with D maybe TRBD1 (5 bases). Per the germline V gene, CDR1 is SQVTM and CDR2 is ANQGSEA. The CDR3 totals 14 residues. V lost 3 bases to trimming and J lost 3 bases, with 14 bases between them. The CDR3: CSVDRETAKETQYF. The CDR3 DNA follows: TGCAGCGTTGATCGCGAGACAGCTAAAGAGACCCAGTACTTC. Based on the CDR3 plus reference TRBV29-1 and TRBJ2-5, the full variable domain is SAVISQKPSRDICQRGTSLTIQCQVDSQVTMMFWYRQQPGQSLTLIATANQGSEATYESGFVIDKFPISRPNLTFSTLTVSNMSPEDSSIYLCSVDRETAKETQYFGPGTRLLVL.

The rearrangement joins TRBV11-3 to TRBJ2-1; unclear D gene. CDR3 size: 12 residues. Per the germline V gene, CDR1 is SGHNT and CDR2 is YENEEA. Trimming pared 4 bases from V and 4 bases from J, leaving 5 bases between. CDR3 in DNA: TGTGCCAGCAGCTCTGAGTACAATGAGCAGTTCTTC. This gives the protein CASSSEYNEQFF. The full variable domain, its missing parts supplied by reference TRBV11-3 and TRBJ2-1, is EAGVVQSPRYKIIEKKQPVAFWCNPISGHNTLYWYLQNLGQGPELLIRYENEEAVDDSQLPKDRFSAERLKGVDSTLKIQPAELGDSAVYLCASSSEYNEQFFGPGTRLTVL.

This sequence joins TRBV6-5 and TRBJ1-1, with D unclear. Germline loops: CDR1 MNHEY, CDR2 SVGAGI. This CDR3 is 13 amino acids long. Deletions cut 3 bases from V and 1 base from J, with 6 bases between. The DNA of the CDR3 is TGTGCCAGCAGTTATTCGTGGAACACTGAAGCTTTCTTT. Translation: CASSYSWNTEAFF.

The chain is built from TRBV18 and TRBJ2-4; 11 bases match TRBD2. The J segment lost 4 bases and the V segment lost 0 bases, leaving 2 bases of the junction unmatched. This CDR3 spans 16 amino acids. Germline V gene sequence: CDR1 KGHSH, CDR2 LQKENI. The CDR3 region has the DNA TGTGCCAGCTCACCACCGAGACTAGCGGGGAAAAACATTCAGTACTTC. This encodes CASSPPRLAGKNIQYF.

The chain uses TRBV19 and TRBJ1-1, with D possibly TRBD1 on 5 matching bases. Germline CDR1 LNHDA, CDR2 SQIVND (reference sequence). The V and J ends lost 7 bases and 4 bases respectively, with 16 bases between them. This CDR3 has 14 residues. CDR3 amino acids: CASTSRGARTEAFF. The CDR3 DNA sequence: TGTGCCAGTACGTCAAGGGGTGCGCGCACTGAAGCTTTCTTT.

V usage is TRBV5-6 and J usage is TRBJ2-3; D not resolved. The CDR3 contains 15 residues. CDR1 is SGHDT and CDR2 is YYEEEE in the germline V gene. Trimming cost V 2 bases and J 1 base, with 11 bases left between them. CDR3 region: CASSLEVLGTDTQYF. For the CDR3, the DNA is TGTGCCAGCAGCTTAGAGGTGCTGGGCACAGATACGCAGTATTTT.

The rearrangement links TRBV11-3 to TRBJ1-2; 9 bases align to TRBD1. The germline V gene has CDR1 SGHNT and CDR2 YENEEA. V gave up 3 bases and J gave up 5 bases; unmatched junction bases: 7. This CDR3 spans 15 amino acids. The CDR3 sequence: CASSFASGQGYGYTF. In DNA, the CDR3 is TGTGCCAGCAGCTTTGCTTCGGGACAGGGATATGGCTACACCTTC.

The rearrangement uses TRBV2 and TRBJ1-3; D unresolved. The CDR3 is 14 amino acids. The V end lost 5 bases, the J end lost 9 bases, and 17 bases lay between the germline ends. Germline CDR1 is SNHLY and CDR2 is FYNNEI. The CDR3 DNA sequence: TGTGCCAGCAGTCCTTCGGCCCCGGGTGGCACCATATATTTT. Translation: CASSPSAPGGTIYF.

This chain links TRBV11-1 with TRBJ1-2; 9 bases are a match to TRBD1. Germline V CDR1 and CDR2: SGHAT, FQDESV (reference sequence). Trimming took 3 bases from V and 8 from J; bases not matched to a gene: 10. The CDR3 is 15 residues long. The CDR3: CASSFPRRDREGYTF. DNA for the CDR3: TGTGCCAGCAGCTTTCCGAGACGGGACAGGGAAGGCTACACCTTC.

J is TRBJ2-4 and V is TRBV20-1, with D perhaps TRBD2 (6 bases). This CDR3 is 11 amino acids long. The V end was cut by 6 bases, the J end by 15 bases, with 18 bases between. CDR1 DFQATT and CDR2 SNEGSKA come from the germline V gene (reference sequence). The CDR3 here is CSATRDLGRYF. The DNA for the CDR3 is TGCAGTGCCACCAGGGACTTGGGGCGGTACTTC.

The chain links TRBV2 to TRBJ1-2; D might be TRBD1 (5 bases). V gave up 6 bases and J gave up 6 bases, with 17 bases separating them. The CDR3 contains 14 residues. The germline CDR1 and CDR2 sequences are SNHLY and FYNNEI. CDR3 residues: CASSTTKGLDGYTF. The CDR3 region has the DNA TGTGCCAGCAGCACGACAAAGGGGCTCGATGGCTACACCTTC.

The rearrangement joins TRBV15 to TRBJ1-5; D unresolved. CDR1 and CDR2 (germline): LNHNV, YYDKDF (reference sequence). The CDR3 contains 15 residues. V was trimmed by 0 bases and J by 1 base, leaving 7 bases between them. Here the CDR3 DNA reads TGTGCCACCAGCAGAGATCCCAGGAGCAATCAGCCCCAGCATTTT. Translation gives CATSRDPRSNQPQHF.

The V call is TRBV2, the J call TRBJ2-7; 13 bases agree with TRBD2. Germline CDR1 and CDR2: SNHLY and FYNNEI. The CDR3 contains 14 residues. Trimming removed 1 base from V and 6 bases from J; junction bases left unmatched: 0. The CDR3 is CASSEGTSGSEQYF. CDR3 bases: TGTGCCAGCAGTGAAGGGACTAGCGGGAGCGAGCAGTACTTC.

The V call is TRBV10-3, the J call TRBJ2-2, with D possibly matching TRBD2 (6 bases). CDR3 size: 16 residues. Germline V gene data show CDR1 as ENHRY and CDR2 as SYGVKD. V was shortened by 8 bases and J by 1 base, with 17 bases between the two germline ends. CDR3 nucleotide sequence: TGTGCCATCGGGGGGACCGGGAGCAGGAACACCGGGGAGCTGTTTTTT. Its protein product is CAIGGTGSRNTGELFF.

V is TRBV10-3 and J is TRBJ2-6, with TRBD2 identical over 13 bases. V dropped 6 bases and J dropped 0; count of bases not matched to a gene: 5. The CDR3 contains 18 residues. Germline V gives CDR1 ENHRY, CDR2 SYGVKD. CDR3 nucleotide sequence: TGTGCCATCAGCCCGGGACTAGCGGGATCCTCTGGGGCCAACGTCCTGACTTTC. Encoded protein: CAISPGLAGSSGANVLTF.

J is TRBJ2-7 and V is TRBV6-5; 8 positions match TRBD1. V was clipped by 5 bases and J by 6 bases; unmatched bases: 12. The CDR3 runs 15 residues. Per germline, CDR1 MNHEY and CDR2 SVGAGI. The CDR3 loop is CASSPKRTGRLEQYF. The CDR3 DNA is TGTGCCAGCAGTCCCAAACGGACAGGGAGGCTCGAGCAGTACTTC.

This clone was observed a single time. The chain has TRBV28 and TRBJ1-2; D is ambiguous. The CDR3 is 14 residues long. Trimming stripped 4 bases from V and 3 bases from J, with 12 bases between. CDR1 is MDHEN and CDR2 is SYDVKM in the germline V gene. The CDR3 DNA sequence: TGTGCCAGCAGTTCCCCCCGGGGTTACTATGGCTACACCTTC. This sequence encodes CASSSPRGYYGYTF.

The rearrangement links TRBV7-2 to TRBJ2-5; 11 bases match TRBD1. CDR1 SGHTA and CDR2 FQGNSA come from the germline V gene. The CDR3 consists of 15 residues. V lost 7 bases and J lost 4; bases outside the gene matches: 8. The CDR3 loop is CASTSTGTGGETQYF. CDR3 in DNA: TGTGCCAGCACCTCTACCGGGACAGGGGGAGAGACCCAGTACTTC. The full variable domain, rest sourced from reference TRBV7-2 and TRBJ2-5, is GAGVSQSPSNKVTEKGKDVELRCDPISGHTALYWYRQSLGQGLEFLIYFQGNSAPDKSGLPSDRFSAERTGGSVSTLTIQRTQQEDSAVYLCASTSTGTGGETQYFGPGTRLLVL.

CDR3 region: CASSLTAYNEQFF. CDR3 sequence (DNA): TGCGCCAGCAGCCTGACTGCATACAATGAGCAGTTCTTC. The rearrangement links TRBV5-1 to TRBJ2-1; D gene unclear. Germline V CDR1 and CDR2: SGHRS, YFSETQ. V was trimmed by 4 bases and J by 4 bases, leaving 9 bases between them. This CDR3 comprises 13 residues. Full variable domain (outside the CDR3, taken from reference TRBV5-1 and TRBJ2-1): KAGVTQTPRYLIKTRGQQVTLSCSPISGHRSVSWYQQTPGQGLQFLFEYFSETQRNKGNFPGRFSGRQFSNSRSEMNVSTLELGDSALYLCASSLTAYNEQFFGPGTRLTVL.

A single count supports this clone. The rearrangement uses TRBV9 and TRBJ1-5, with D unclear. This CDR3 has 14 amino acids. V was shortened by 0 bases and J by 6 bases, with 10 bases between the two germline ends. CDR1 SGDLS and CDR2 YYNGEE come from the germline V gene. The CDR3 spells CASSVGSTGQPQHF. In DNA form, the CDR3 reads TGTGCCAGCAGCGTAGGTTCAACGGGTCAGCCCCAGCATTTT.